Below are 5 T cell receptor beta chains sequenced from a single sample in a study of T cells after posttransplantation cyclophosphamide. TCRdb's table, derived via immunoSEQ multiplex PCR, lists solely in-frame clones and lacks some. Of about 19,000 clones in the sample, around 87% were seen once. Cyclophosphamide on days +3 and +4 followed busulfan-fludarabine conditioning and a marrow graft. The sample here was PBMCs, taken after allogeneic stem cell transplant with posttransplant cyclophosphamide. The source of these receptors is a female patient between 35 and 55 years old who received an allogeneic stem cell transplant from a related donor, was CMV-positive, and had no GVHD. Part of the T cells may come from the graft donor.

CDR3 residues: CASSEAPSGRSYNEQFF. In DNA, the CDR3 is TGTGCCAGCAGTGAAGCACCTAGCGGGAGGTCCTACAATGAGCAGTTCTTC. The chain combines TRBV6-1 with TRBJ2-1, with 11 bases aligning to TRBD2. Germline loops: CDR1 MNHNS, CDR2 SASEGT. V was clipped by 0 bases and J by 1 base; unmatched bases: 2. CDR3 length: 17 amino acids.

V usage is TRBV2 and J usage is TRBJ2-7, with TRBD1 matching 7 bases. Trimming took 1 base from V and 2 from J; bases not matched to a gene: 5. CDR1 is SNHLY, CDR2 FYNNEI, per germline. The CDR3 covers 15 residues. In nucleotides, the CDR3 is TGTGCCAGCAGTGAAGGTTGGGGACAGACCTACGAGCAGTACTTC. Protein sequence: CASSEGWGQTYEQYF.

This chain connects TRBV10-3 to TRBJ2-7, with D unclear. CDR1 is ENHRY, CDR2 SYGVKD, per germline. The V end lost 6 bases, the J end lost 0 bases, and 15 bases lay between the germline ends. This CDR3 is built from 15 residues. The CDR3 is CAISPGQLHSYEQYF. The CDR3, as DNA: TGTGCCATCAGCCCTGGGCAGCTACACTCCTACGAGCAGTACTTC.

This chain joins TRBV27 and TRBJ2-5, with 7 bases fitting TRBD1. The ends lost 4 bases at V and 1 base at J; junction bases unmatched: 9. The CDR3 has 16 amino acids. Germline CDR1 reads MNHEY; CDR2 reads SMNVEV (reference sequence). CDR3 in amino acids: CASSSGPGQPQETQYF. CDR3 DNA sequence: TGTGCCAGCAGTTCAGGACCGGGACAGCCCCAAGAGACCCAGTACTTC.

This chain connects TRBV2 to TRBJ1-5, with a possible D match to TRBD1 (6 bases). The CDR3 loop spans 16 amino acids. Trimming took off 4 bases at V and 0 bases at J, with 13 bases between the two ends. Germline-derived CDR1 and CDR2 are SNHLY and FYNNEI. The CDR3: CASSAGRGYSNQPQHF. The CDR3 bases are TGTGCCAGCAGTGCGGGCAGGGGCTATAGCAATCAGCCCCAGCATTTT.